The 30 T cell receptor beta chains below were found in one sample sequenced in a study of T cell repertoires in cytomegalovirus infection. MiXCR, applied by TCRdb to the reads, yields one record per CDR3 protein. The data contain under 250,000 distinct CDR3 sequences, roughly 12% of them singletons. Sequenced: PBMCs. These receptors all stem from a human donor in good health (CMV status not recorded). Some clones in this sample may be carry-over from other donors' samples.

The rearrangement joins TRBV28 to TRBJ1-5; TRBD1 is a possible D gene (5 bases). Trimming removed 4 bases from V and 1 base from J, with 11 bases in between. Per the germline V gene, CDR1 is MDHEN and CDR2 is SYDVKM. This CDR3 comprises 15 residues. The CDR3 loop reads CASSSLGGSNQPQHF. The CDR3 bases are TGTGCCAGCAGTTCCCTGGGGGGGAGCAATCAGCCCCAGCATTTT. The full variable domain, rest sourced from reference TRBV28 and TRBJ1-5, is DVKVTQSSRYLVKRTGEKVFLECVQDMDHENMFWYRQDPGLGLRLIYFSYDVKMKEKGDIPEGYSVSREKKERFSLILESASTNQTSMYLCASSSLGGSNQPQHFGDGTRLSIL.

This clonotype was detected ten times or more. The J gene is TRBJ2-7, the V gene TRBV7-2; weak D call: TRBD1 (6 bases). The CDR3 spans 14 residues. Trimming removed 4 bases from V and 3 bases from J, with 13 bases in between. Germline CDR1 reads SGHTA; CDR2 reads FQGNSA. This CDR3 reads CASSSHPDSYEQYF. The CDR3 nucleotides read TGTGCCAGCAGCTCACACCCGGACAGCTACGAGCAGTACTTC.

This clonotype was counted at least ten times. The genes are TRBV7-2 and TRBJ2-2; 10 bases map to TRBD2. Per the germline V gene, CDR1 is SGHTA and CDR2 is FQGNSA. The trim removed 2 bases at V and 1 base at J, leaving 7 bases unmatched. CDR3 length: 18 residues. The CDR3 reads CASSLTSGGAGNTGELFF. The CDR3 region has the DNA TGTGCCAGCAGCTTAACGAGCGGGGGGGCCGGGAACACCGGGGAGCTGTTTTTT. The full variable domain, in which reference TRBV7-2 and TRBJ2-2 provide the parts outside the CDR3, is GAGVSQSPSNKVTEKGKDVELRCDPISGHTALYWYRQSLGQGLEFLIYFQGNSAPDKSGLPSDRFSAERTGGSVSTLTIQRTQQEDSAVYLCASSLTSGGAGNTGELFFGEGSRLTVL.

The rearrangement links TRBV27 to TRBJ2-7; 8 bases line up with TRBD1. This CDR3 spans 13 amino acids. Germline V gives CDR1 MNHEY, CDR2 SMNVEV (reference sequence). V was clipped by 7 bases and J by 3 bases; unmatched bases: 5. The DNA of the CDR3 is TGTGCCAGCAAACAGACAGGGGTCTACGAGCAGTACTTC. Residues: CASKQTGVYEQYF.

This clonotype was seen at least ten times. The chain joins TRBV7-2 to TRBJ1-2; 9 bases are shared with TRBD1. Losses at the gene ends were 4 bases for V and 1 base for J; bases not matched to a gene: 7. The CDR3 is 16 amino acids. Per the germline V gene, CDR1 is SGHTA and CDR2 is FQGNSA. CDR3 sequence (DNA): TGTGCCAGCAGCTCGGGACAGGGACTTCTTAACTATGGCTACACCTTC. Amino acids: CASSSGQGLLNYGYTF.

This clonotype has a count of ten or more. The rearrangement joins TRBV7-6 to TRBJ2-5, with 9 bases matching TRBD1. The germline V gene has CDR1 SGHVS and CDR2 FNYEAQ. The CDR3 is made up of 14 amino acids. V dropped 5 bases and J dropped 4; count of bases not matched to a gene: 5. The CDR3 DNA reads as TGTGCCAGCAGCCAAACAGGGGGCGGAGAGACCCAGTACTTC. Translated: CASSQTGGGETQYF.

This clonotype was observed many times. This CDR3 is CASSPRTSGVETQYF. CDR3 DNA: TGTGCCAGCAGCCCCCGGACTAGCGGGGTTGAGACCCAGTACTTC. The V call is TRBV7-2, the J call TRBJ2-5; 12 bases agree with TRBD2. Germline CDR1 reads SGHTA; CDR2 reads FQGNSA. This CDR3 is built from 15 residues. Trimming took 5 bases from V and 5 from J; bases not matched to a gene: 6.

V gene TRBV19 combines with J gene TRBJ2-1; 10 nucleotides align to TRBD2. Germline loops: CDR1 LNHDA, CDR2 SQIVND (reference sequence). The CDR3 is made up of 12 amino acids. The J segment lost 15 bases and the V segment lost 5 bases, leaving 7 bases of the junction unmatched. CDR3 in DNA: TGTGCCAGTAGTTCCCAAGCGGGAGGGTTGTTCTTC. As protein: CASSSQAGGLFF.

This clonotype was picked up many times. The chain links TRBV7-2 to TRBJ2-7; 7 nucleotides align to TRBD1. CDR1 is SGHTA, CDR2 FQGNSA, per germline. The CDR3 has 14 residues. The V gene end was trimmed by 5 bases and the J gene end by 2 bases; junction bases not matched to a gene: 6. CDR3 loop: CASSVGQVPYEQYF. CDR3 DNA: TGTGCCAGCAGCGTCGGACAGGTCCCCTACGAGCAGTACTTC.

The rearrangement links TRBV19 to TRBJ2-2; a weak D match, TRBD1 (6 bases). This CDR3 is 13 amino acids long. In germline, CDR1 is LNHDA, CDR2 SQIVND (reference sequence). The V gene lost 1 base and the J gene lost 7 bases, with 7 bases spanning the gap. DNA for the CDR3: TGTGCCAGTAGTATAGTACAGGGCGGGGAGCTGTTTTTT. Encoded protein: CASSIVQGGELFF.

The sample holds many counts of this clonotype. The gene calls are TRBV4-2 and TRBJ2-3; possibly TRBD2 for D (5 bases). V was trimmed by 0 bases and J by 4 bases, leaving 11 bases between them. The germline CDR1 and CDR2 sequences are LGHNA and YNFKEQ. The CDR3 loop spans 15 amino acids. The CDR3 is CASSQERASPDTQYF. CDR3 coding DNA: TGTGCCAGCAGCCAAGAAAGGGCTAGCCCAGATACGCAGTATTTT.

A remark on this clonotype: This could be a read error, since a much larger clone is one nucleotide away. This rearrangement joins TRBV7-1 to TRBJ1-4, with D possibly matching TRBD1 (5 bases). TRBV7-1 qualifies as an ORF whose function is uncertain. The CDR3 is 16 residues long. CDR3 nucleotides: TGTGCCAGCAGCTGGGGACGGACCGAAACTAATGCAAAACTGTTTTTT. This translates into CASSWGRTETNAKLFF.

This rearrangement joins TRBV28 to TRBJ2-5; 7 positions match TRBD2. V shed 6 bases and J 1 base; nucleotides not matched to a gene: 11. CDR1 is MDHEN and CDR2 is SYDVKM in the germline V gene. This CDR3 contains 16 residues. CDR3 sequence (DNA): TGTGCCAGCAGCTACCCCTGGGGGGGGGTCCAAGAGACCCAGTACTTC. Protein sequence: CASSYPWGGVQETQYF.

This clonotype was found many times. The V call is TRBV5-5, the J call TRBJ1-1, with D uncertain. The CDR3 has 13 amino acids. Germline V CDR1 and CDR2: SGHKS, YYEKEE (reference sequence). Between the trimmed V and J ends, which lost 3 bases and 6 bases, there was a span of 12 bases. CDR3 nucleotides: TGTGCCAGCAGCTCTGAACTACTTGCTGAAGCTTTCTTT. Translating it yields CASSSELLAEAFF.

This clonotype appeared a few times. J is TRBJ2-5 and V is TRBV14, with D unresolved. V was shortened by 2 bases and J by 1 base, with 8 bases between the two germline ends. Per germline, CDR1 SGHDN and CDR2 FVKESK. The CDR3 has 14 residues. The CDR3: CASSQNPLQETQYF. Here the CDR3 DNA reads TGTGCCAGCAGCCAAAACCCCCTCCAAGAGACCCAGTACTTC.

This clonotype was detected many times. The chain carries TRBV4-1 and TRBJ2-3, with 12 bases aligning to TRBD2. Germline CDR1 MGHRA, CDR2 YSYEKL. With 1 base clipped from V and 1 base from J, the junction kept 21 bases outside the gene matches. This CDR3 spans 23 amino acids. The CDR3 loop reads CASSQVPVAPGASGGGGTDTQYF. CDR3 coding DNA: TGCGCCAGCAGCCAAGTACCCGTAGCCCCCGGGGCTAGCGGGGGGGGAGGCACAGATACGCAGTATTTT.

This clonotype was detected ten times or more. The rearrangement uses TRBV6-1 and TRBJ1-2; possibly TRBD1 for D (5 bases). The CDR3 is made up of 15 amino acids. The ends were cut back, 6 bases at V and 5 bases at J, with 19 bases in the middle. CDR1 is MNHNS, CDR2 SASEGT, per germline. CDR3 residues: CASSPSGSGEYGYTF. Here the CDR3 DNA reads TGTGCCAGCAGCCCCTCAGGGAGCGGGGAGTATGGCTACACCTTC.

In its sample, this clonotype was seen many times. The chain is built from TRBV7-2 and TRBJ2-7, with 7 bases fitting TRBD2. CDR1 SGHTA and CDR2 FQGNSA come from the germline V gene. This CDR3 is built from 16 residues. The V segment lost 1 base and the J segment 6 bases; nucleotides outside the gene matches: 12. CDR3 DNA sequence: TGTGCCAGCAGCTTAGGCGCTAGCGGAGCCCGGGGCGAGCAGTACTTC. Amino acids: CASSLGASGARGEQYF.

Note on this clonotype: Lacking the conserved final phenylalanine or tryptophan, this CDR3 likely reflects a read error. No DNA is shown, since the ends of the CDR3 on it are uncertain; the CDR3 is the one TCRdb lists. The chain has TRBV7-2 and TRBJ1-2. Looked up from germline, CDR1 is SGHTA and CDR2 is FQGNSA. From its first to its last residue, the CDR3 has 13 amino acids. The CDR3 spells CASSFTHGPGYTL.

This clonotype was counted between two and nine times. The chain has TRBV25-1 and TRBJ2-2; D is tentatively TRBD1 or TRBD2 (5 bases each). Germline lookup yields CDR1 MGHDK and CDR2 SYGVNS. The CDR3 extends over 16 amino acids. V was shortened by 6 bases and J by 2 bases, with 16 bases between the two germline ends. The CDR3 sequence is CASRRTPGPNTGELFF. The CDR3 nucleotides read TGTGCCAGCAGAAGAACTCCGGGACCCAACACCGGGGAGCTGTTTTTT.

This clonotype was seen ten or more times. The V call is TRBV6-5, the J call TRBJ1-1; D perhaps matches TRBD1 (5 bases). Deletions cut 0 bases from V and 1 base from J, with 12 bases between. CDR3 size: 16 residues. CDR1 is MNHEY and CDR2 is SVGAGI in the germline V gene. CDR3 bases: TGTGCCAGCAGTTACTCGATAGCAGGGAGGAACACTGAAGCTTTCTTT. Amino acid sequence: CASSYSIAGRNTEAFF.

This clonotype turned up a few times. V usage is TRBV20-1 and J usage is TRBJ2-7; tentatively, D is TRBD2 (7 bases). The CDR3 length is 15 residues. Per germline, CDR1 DFQATT and CDR2 SNEGSKA (reference sequence). Trimming shortened V by 2 bases and J by 3 bases, and 17 bases separated the two germline ends. CDR3 sequence reads: CSARSGGGGDYEQYF. For the CDR3, the DNA is TGCAGTGCTAGATCCGGAGGAGGGGGGGACTACGAGCAGTACTTC.

This clonotype has a handful of counts. V and J are TRBV19 and TRBJ1-5, with 7 bases matching TRBD1. Per the germline V gene, CDR1 is LNHDA and CDR2 is SQIVND (reference sequence). Trimming at V came to 2 bases and at J to 1 base, leaving 2 bases not matched to a gene. The CDR3 totals 15 residues. CDR3 region: CASSIPGQSNQPQHF. The DNA of the CDR3 is TGTGCCAGTAGTATACCGGGACAGAGCAATCAGCCCCAGCATTTT.

Ten or more counts support this clonotype. This chain joins TRBV19 and TRBJ1-5; D might be TRBD1 (6 bases). The CDR3 extends over 15 amino acids. Germline values: CDR1 LNHDA, CDR2 SQIVND (reference sequence). V lost 5 bases to trimming and J lost 1 base, with 12 bases between them. The CDR3 bases are TGTGCCAGTAGTGCCCAGAGGGGGAGCAATCAGCCCCAGCATTTT. Translating gives CASSAQRGSNQPQHF. The whole variable domain, remainder taken from reference TRBV19 and TRBJ1-5, is DGGITQSPKYLFRKEGQNVTLSCEQNLNHDAMYWYRQDPGQGLRLIYYSQIVNDFQKGDIAEGYSVSREKKESFPLTVTSAQKNPTAFYLCASSAQRGSNQPQHFGDGTRLSIL.

CDR3 region: CASSGSGTGSDTQYF. Here the CDR3 DNA reads TGCGCCAGCAGCGGCTCCGGGACAGGGTCAGATACGCAGTATTTT. V and J are TRBV5-1 and TRBJ2-3; 9 bases are shared with TRBD1. Trimming cost V 4 bases and J 4 bases; bases outside gene matches: 7. This CDR3 spans 15 amino acids. Per germline, CDR1 SGHRS and CDR2 YFSETQ.

This sequence joins TRBV19 and TRBJ2-7; 7 nucleotides align to TRBD1. Germline V CDR1 and CDR2: LNHDA, SQIVND (reference sequence). The trim removed 3 bases at V and 6 bases at J, leaving 14 bases unmatched. This CDR3 has 16 residues. CDR3 nucleotide sequence: TGTGCCAGTAGTATGGTCGGCTCCGGGACAGCTGGCGAGCAGTACTTC. Protein product: CASSMVGSGTAGEQYF.

The genes are TRBV5-1 and TRBJ2-5, with D possibly called TRBD1 or TRBD2 (6 bases each). Trimming stripped 0 bases from V and 6 bases from J, with 15 bases between. The germline V gene encodes CDR1 SGHRS and CDR2 YFSETQ. The CDR3 totals 15 residues. This chain's CDR3 is CASSLDSGGRQTQYF. The CDR3, as DNA: TGCGCCAGCAGCTTGGATTCCGGGGGCCGCCAGACCCAGTACTTC.

This clonotype was observed a handful of times. The J gene is TRBJ2-5, the V gene TRBV12-3 or TRBV12-4; 7 bases line up with TRBD1. The trim removed 4 bases at V and 14 bases at J, leaving 10 bases unmatched. The length of the CDR3 is 12 residues. The DNA of the CDR3 is TGTGCCAGCAGTTCGCCTCCGGGACAGATATACTTC. As protein: CASSSPPGQIYF.

The chain has TRBV6-5 and TRBJ2-7; D unclear. The V and J ends lost 0 bases and 2 bases respectively, with 8 bases between them. Germline values: CDR1 MNHEY, CDR2 SVGAGI. The CDR3 contains 14 residues. CDR3 coding DNA: TGTGCCAGCAGTTACTCGCACAAGCCCTACGAGCAGTACTTC. It yields the protein CASSYSHKPYEQYF.

This clonotype has a count of ten or more. V usage is TRBV7-8 and J usage is TRBJ2-3; 7 nucleotides agree with TRBD1. Germline V gives CDR1 SGHVS, CDR2 FQNEAQ. Trimming cost V 7 bases and J 2 bases; bases outside gene matches: 12. The CDR3 loop spans 16 amino acids. In DNA, the CDR3 is TGTGCCAGCATCAATGGACAGGCAGGGTCCACAGATACGCAGTATTTT. This translates into CASINGQAGSTDTQYF.